The 22 T cell receptor beta chains below all came from one sample that was sequenced in a study of cytomegalovirus exposure and HLA in healthy donors. In the PCR, 60 Vbeta and 13 Jbeta primers were used. The assay was immunoSEQ multiplex PCR, and TCRdb's table has in-frame clones only and misses some. The repertoire holds about 65,000 clones, with approximately 60% as singletons. The sequenced sample consisted of PBMCs. All receptors come from a man aged 25 to 40 in good health and CMV-seronegative.

The chain couples TRBV10-1 to TRBJ2-5, with TRBD1 as a possible D gene (6 bases). This CDR3 is 13 amino acids long. The V gene's germline CDR1 is WNHNN and CDR2 SYGVQD (reference sequence). V lost 10 bases to trimming and J lost 3 bases, with 15 bases between them. CDR3 in DNA: TGCGCCATATCACAGGGCGAGGAAGAGACCCAGTACTTC. This codes for CAISQGEEETQYF.

This chain links TRBV27 with TRBJ1-1; TRBD1 matches at 9 bases. CDR1 MNHEY and CDR2 SMNVEV come from the germline V gene (reference sequence). This CDR3 contains 13 residues. The junction had 7 bases not matched to a gene; V was cut back by 4 bases and J by 10 bases. Here the CDR3 DNA reads TGTGCCAGCAGTTCACCACAGGGGGCAAGAGCTTTCTTT. The encoded protein is CASSSPQGARAFF.

The table lists this clone with a count of one. This chain links TRBV2 with TRBJ1-5, with D maybe TRBD1 (6 bases). The ends were cut back, 8 bases at V and 9 bases at J, with 17 bases in the middle. The CDR3 totals 13 residues. Germline V gene data show CDR1 as SNHLY and CDR2 as FYNNEI. CDR3 DNA: TGTGCCAGCGGACGGGACATCACCGCGCCCCAGCATTTT. Translated, it gives CASGRDITAPQHF.

This rearrangement joins TRBV7-2 to TRBJ2-2, with a weak D call TRBD2 (6 bases). V was trimmed by 4 bases and J by 6 bases, leaving 12 bases between them. Germline CDR1 is SGHTA and CDR2 is FQGNSA. The CDR3 contains 14 residues. The CDR3 nucleotides read TGTGCCAGCAGCTCCGGGAGCTACCCCGGGGAGCTGTTTTTT. Encoded protein: CASSSGSYPGELFF.

The rearrangement joins TRBV6-1 to TRBJ1-2; 8 bases are shared with TRBD1. V lost 1 base, J lost 4 bases, and 5 bases stayed unmatched. CDR3 size: 15 residues. The germline V gene encodes CDR1 MNHNS and CDR2 SASEGT. The CDR3, as DNA: TGTGCCAGCAGTGAAGGGACAGGGATTGGCTATGGCTACACCTTC. Translated, it gives CASSEGTGIGYGYTF.

This clone has just a few counts. This chain connects TRBV7-8 to TRBJ1-1, with D possibly matching TRBD1 (6 bases). The CDR3 has 14 amino acids. Per germline, CDR1 SGHVS and CDR2 FQNEAQ. V lost 5 bases, J lost 2 bases, and 12 bases lay in between. The chain's CDR3 is CASSRNRENTEAFF. Written as DNA, the CDR3 is TGTGCCAGCAGCAGGAACAGGGAAAACACTGAAGCTTTCTTT.

The gene calls are TRBV2 and TRBJ1-5; 8 positions match TRBD1. The V gene end was trimmed by 6 bases and the J gene end by 4 bases; junction bases not matched to a gene: 2. There are 13 residues in the CDR3. Germline CDR1 is SNHLY and CDR2 is FYNNEI. The CDR3 DNA is TGTGCCAGCAGAGACAGGGGTAATCAGCCCCAGCATTTT. Residues: CASRDRGNQPQHF.

The chain has TRBV15 and TRBJ2-7; possible D gene TRBD1, 6 bases. The germline V and J ends were trimmed by 10 bases and 6 bases, with 16 bases remaining between them. The CDR3 is made up of 12 amino acids. CDR1 is LNHNV, CDR2 YYDKDF, per germline (reference sequence). CDR3 in amino acids: CAIGRGVGEQYF. The CDR3 DNA follows: TGTGCCATAGGCAGGGGAGTAGGCGAGCAGTACTTC.

The CDR3 sequence: CASGTDVTGELFF. Here the CDR3 DNA reads TGTGCCAGCGGGACAGACGTGACCGGGGAGCTGTTTTTT. V and J are TRBV7-9 and TRBJ2-2, with TRBD1 matching 7 bases. From germline, CDR1 is SEHNR and CDR2 FQNEAQ (reference sequence). The V segment lost 8 bases and the J segment 5 bases; nucleotides outside the gene matches: 5. The CDR3 totals 13 residues.

The chain couples TRBV25-1 to TRBJ2-2; D remains unclear. V was clipped by 4 bases and J by 5 bases, with 8 bases between them. The V gene's germline CDR1 is MGHDK and CDR2 SYGVNS. CDR3 size: 13 residues. The CDR3 sequence is CASSGILTGELFF. CDR3 DNA: TGTGCCAGCAGTGGTATTTTGACCGGGGAGCTGTTTTTT.

The rearrangement joins TRBV5-1 to TRBJ2-5; 12 bases are shared with TRBD2. The CDR3 has 16 residues. The V gene end was trimmed by 4 bases and the J gene end by 5 bases; junction bases not matched to a gene: 9. Germline V gene sequence: CDR1 SGHRS, CDR2 YFSETQ. The CDR3 bases are TGCGCCAGCAGCGATCGACTAGCGGGAGCCGCCGAGACCCAGTACTTC. Translation gives CASSDRLAGAAETQYF.

The table lists this clone with a few counts. The gene calls are TRBV15 and TRBJ1-2, with D unclear. CDR1 is LNHNV, CDR2 YYDKDF, per germline (reference sequence). The V and J ends lost 6 bases and 1 base respectively, with 18 bases between them. The CDR3 covers 16 residues. As DNA, the CDR3 is TGTGCCACCAGAACAGCCTCCGTAGGGAGTAACTATGGCTACACCTTC. This codes for CATRTASVGSNYGYTF.

This clone was counted a few times. The genes are TRBV6-1 and TRBJ2-7, with D maybe TRBD1 (6 bases). CDR1 and CDR2 (germline): MNHNS, SASEGT. The CDR3 extends over 14 amino acids. The ends were cut back, 7 bases at V and 2 bases at J, with 15 bases in the middle. The CDR3 coding sequence is TGTGCCAGCATAGGGGGACGTTCCACCTACGAGCAGTACTTC. Its protein is CASIGGRSTYEQYF.

V gene TRBV6-5 combines with J gene TRBJ2-1; TRBD2 agrees at 8 bases. CDR3 length equals 14 residues. V shed 2 bases and J 6 bases; nucleotides not matched to a gene: 3. The germline V gene has CDR1 MNHEY and CDR2 SVGAGI. CDR3 residues: CASSYRLASNEQFF. CDR3 in DNA: TGTGCCAGCAGTTACCGACTAGCGTCCAATGAGCAGTTCTTC.

This clone was seen a single time. The chain couples TRBV4-1 to TRBJ1-1; D not resolved. V lost 3 bases and J lost 1, with 9 bases in between. The germline V gene has CDR1 MGHRA and CDR2 YSYEKL. The CDR3 spans 14 residues. The DNA for the CDR3 is TGCGCCAGCAGCCACTCGACACCGAACACTGAAGCTTTCTTT. This gives the protein CASSHSTPNTEAFF.

The chain recombines TRBV29-1 with TRBJ1-1; 8 bases are a match to TRBD1. The germline V gene has CDR1 SQVTM and CDR2 ANQGSEA. V lost 3 bases and J lost 4; bases outside the gene matches: 4. This CDR3 region has 13 residues. Written as DNA, the CDR3 is TGCAGCGTTGAGGACAGGGAGATCACTGAAGCTTTCTTT. It codes for CSVEDREITEAFF.

The chain uses TRBV7-9 and TRBJ1-2, with D unclear. The CDR3 contains 14 residues. V dropped 5 bases and J dropped 5 bases, with 15 bases sitting between them. CDR1 is SEHNR and CDR2 is FQNEAQ in the germline V gene (reference sequence). The CDR3 DNA sequence: TGTGCCAGCAGCCAAACGACGGGAGAGTATGGCTACACCTTC. Its protein is CASSQTTGEYGYTF. The full variable domain, rest sourced from reference TRBV7-9 and TRBJ1-2, is DTGVSQNPRHKITKRGQNVTFRCDPISEHNRLYWYRQTLGQGPEFLTYFQNEAQLEKSRLLSDRFSAERPKGSFSTLEIQRTEQGDSAMYLCASSQTTGEYGYTFGSGTRLTVV.

This chain connects TRBV30 to TRBJ2-5; D may be TRBD2 (6 bases). V was pared by 0 bases and J by 7 bases, with 15 bases between. The CDR3 spans 14 residues. Looked up from germline, CDR1 is GTSNPN and CDR2 is SVGIG (reference sequence). The chain's CDR3 is CAWSVRRDGGTQYF. The CDR3 DNA is TGTGCCTGGAGTGTACGGCGGGACGGGGGGACCCAGTACTTC.

This chain uses TRBV28 with TRBJ2-5; 14 bases align to TRBD2. The germline V gene has CDR1 MDHEN and CDR2 SYDVKM. This CDR3 is built from 21 residues. With V trimmed by 4 bases and J by 3 bases, 19 bases remained unmatched. The CDR3 is CASSSYSKKTSGGEIEETQYF. The DNA for the CDR3 is TGTGCCAGCAGTTCCTACTCCAAGAAGACTAGCGGGGGGGAAATAGAAGAGACCCAGTACTTC.

The chain employs TRBV11-2 and TRBJ1-2, with D possibly TRBD1 on 5 matching bases. The germline V and J ends were trimmed by 3 bases and 1 base, with 12 bases remaining between them. CDR3 length: 15 amino acids. Germline V gene sequence: CDR1 SGHAT, CDR2 FQNNGV. The CDR3 region has the DNA TGTGCCAGCAGCTTGTCAGAAAGGGGTAACTATGGCTACACCTTC. It translates to CASSLSERGNYGYTF.

This chain links TRBV5-6 with TRBJ2-5, with TRBD2 matching 10 bases. CDR1 is SGHDT and CDR2 is YYEEEE in the germline V gene. The CDR3 is 18 amino acids. The J segment lost 5 bases and the V segment lost 1 base, leaving 14 bases of the junction unmatched. The CDR3 reads CASSLTSERGGFGETQYF. Here the CDR3 DNA reads TGTGCCAGCAGCTTGACTTCTGAGCGGGGGGGGTTTGGGGAGACCCAGTACTTC. Supplemented by reference TRBV5-6 and TRBJ2-5, the full variable domain reads DAGVTQSPTHLIKTRGQQVTLRCSPKSGHDTVSWYQQALGQGPQFIFQYYEEEERQRGNFPDRFSGHQFPNYSSELNVNALLLGDSALYLCASSLTSERGGFGETQYFGPGTRLLVL.

Only a few counts were recorded for this clone. This sequence joins TRBV25-1 and TRBJ2-2; 8 nucleotides line up with TRBD1. The CDR3 is 15 amino acids. Germline CDR1 reads MGHDK; CDR2 reads SYGVNS. V shed 4 bases, J shed 7 bases, and the junction held 8 bases outside the gene matches. The CDR3 nucleotides are TGTGCCAGCAGTGTACGACAGGGGCCGGGCGGGGAGCTGTTTTTT. It codes for CASSVRQGPGGELFF.